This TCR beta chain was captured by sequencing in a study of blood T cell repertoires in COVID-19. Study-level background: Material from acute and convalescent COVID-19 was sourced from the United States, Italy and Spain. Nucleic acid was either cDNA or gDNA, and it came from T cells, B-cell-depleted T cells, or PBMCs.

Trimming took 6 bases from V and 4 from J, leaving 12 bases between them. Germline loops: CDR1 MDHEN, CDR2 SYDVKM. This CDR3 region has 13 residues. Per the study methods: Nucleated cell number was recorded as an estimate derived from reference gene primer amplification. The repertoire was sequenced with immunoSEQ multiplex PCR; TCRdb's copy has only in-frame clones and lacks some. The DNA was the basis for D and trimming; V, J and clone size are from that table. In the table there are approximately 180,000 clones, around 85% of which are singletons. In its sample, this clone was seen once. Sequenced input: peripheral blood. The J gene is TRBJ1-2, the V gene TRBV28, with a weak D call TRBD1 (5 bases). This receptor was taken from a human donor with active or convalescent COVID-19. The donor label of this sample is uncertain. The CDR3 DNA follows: TGTGCCAGCAGGGGGCAGGGACTCTATGGCTACACCTTC. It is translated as CASRGQGLYGYTF.